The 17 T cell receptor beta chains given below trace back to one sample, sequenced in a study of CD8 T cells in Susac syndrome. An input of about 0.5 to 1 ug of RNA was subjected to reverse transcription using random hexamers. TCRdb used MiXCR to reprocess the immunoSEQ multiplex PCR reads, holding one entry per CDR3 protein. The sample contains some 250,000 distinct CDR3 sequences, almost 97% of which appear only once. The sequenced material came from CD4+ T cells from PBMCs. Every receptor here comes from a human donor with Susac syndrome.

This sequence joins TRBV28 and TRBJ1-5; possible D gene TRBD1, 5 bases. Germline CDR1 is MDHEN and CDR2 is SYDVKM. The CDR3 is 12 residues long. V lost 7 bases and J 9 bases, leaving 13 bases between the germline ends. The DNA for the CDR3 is TGTGCCAGCATCACTTGGGGCCGGCCCCAGCATTTT. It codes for CASITWGRPQHF.

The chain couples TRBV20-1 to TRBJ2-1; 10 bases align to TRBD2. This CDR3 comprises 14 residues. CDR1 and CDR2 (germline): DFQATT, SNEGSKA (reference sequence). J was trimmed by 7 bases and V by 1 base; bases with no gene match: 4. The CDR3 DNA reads TGCAGTGCTAGAGTGTCTAGCGGGAGTAATGAGCAGTTCTTC. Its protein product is CSARVSSGSNEQFF.

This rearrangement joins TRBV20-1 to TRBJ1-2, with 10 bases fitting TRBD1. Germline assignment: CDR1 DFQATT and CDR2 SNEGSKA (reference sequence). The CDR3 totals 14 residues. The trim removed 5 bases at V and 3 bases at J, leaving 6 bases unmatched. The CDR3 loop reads CSASDRGIHYGYTF. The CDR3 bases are TGCAGTGCTTCGGACAGGGGGATTCACTATGGCTACACCTTC.

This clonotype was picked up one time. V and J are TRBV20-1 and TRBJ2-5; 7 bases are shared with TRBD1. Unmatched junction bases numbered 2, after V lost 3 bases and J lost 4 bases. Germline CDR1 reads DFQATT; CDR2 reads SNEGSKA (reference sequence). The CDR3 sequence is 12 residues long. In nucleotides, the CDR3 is TGCAGTGCTAGTCCAGGGGGAGAGACCCAGTACTTC. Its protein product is CSASPGGETQYF.

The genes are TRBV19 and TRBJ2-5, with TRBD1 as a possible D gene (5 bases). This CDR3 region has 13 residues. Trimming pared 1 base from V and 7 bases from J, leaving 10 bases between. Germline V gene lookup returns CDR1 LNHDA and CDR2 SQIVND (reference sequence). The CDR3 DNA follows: TGTGCCAGTAGTATAGTAGGGCAGGGGACCCAGTACTTC. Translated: CASSIVGQGTQYF. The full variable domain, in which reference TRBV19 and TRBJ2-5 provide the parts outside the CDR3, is DGGITQSPKYLFRKEGQNVTLSCEQNLNHDAMYWYRQDPGQGLRLIYYSQIVNDFQKGDIAEGYSVSREKKESFPLTVTSAQKNPTAFYLCASSIVGQGTQYFGPGTRLLVL.

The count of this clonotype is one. CDR3 residues: CASSLLPGQGRTEAFF. The CDR3 DNA reads as TGTGCCAGCAGTTTGCTCCCGGGACAGGGGCGCACTGAAGCTTTCTTT. V gene TRBV28 combines with J gene TRBJ1-1; TRBD1 aligns across 10 bases. Trimming at V came to 3 bases and at J to 4 bases, leaving 8 bases not matched to a gene. The CDR3 is 16 residues long. Germline values: CDR1 MDHEN, CDR2 SYDVKM.

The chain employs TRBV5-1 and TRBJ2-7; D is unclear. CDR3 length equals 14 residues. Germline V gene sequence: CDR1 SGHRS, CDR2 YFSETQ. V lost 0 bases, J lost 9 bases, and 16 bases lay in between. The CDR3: CASSLEESLRGQYF. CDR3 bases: TGCGCCAGCAGCTTGGAGGAGAGCCTACGAGGGCAGTACTTC.

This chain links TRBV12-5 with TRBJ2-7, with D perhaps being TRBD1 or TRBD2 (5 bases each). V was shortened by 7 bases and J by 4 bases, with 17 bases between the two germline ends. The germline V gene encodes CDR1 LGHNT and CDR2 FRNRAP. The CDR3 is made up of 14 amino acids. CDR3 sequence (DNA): TGTGCTAGTGACCCATTCGAGGGGCGGTACGAGCAGTACTTC. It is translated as CASDPFEGRYEQYF.

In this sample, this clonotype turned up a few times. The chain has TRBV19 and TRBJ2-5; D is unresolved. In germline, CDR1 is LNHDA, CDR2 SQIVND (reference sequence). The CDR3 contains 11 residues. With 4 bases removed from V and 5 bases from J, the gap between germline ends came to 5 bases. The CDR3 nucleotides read TGTGCCAGTAGTAGGGCGGAGACCCAGTACTTC. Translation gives CASSRAETQYF.

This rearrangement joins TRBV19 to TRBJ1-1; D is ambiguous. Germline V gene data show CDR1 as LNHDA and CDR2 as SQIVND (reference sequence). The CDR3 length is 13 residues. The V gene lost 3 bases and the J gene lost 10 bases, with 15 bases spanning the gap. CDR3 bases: TGTGCCAGTAGTATCGAGGTAGGGTCGGGAGCTTTCTTT. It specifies CASSIEVGSGAFF.

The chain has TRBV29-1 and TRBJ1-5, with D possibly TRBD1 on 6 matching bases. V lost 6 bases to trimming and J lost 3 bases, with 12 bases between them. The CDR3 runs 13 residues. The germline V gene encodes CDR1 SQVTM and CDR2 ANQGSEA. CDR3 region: CSVLGQNNQPQHF. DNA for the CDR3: TGCAGCGTGCTAGGACAGAACAATCAGCCCCAGCATTTT.

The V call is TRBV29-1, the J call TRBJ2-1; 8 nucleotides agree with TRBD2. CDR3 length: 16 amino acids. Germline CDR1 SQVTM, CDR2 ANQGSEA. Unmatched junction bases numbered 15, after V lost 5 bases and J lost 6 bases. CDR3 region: CSVQSGSVGMGNEQFF. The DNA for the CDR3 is TGCAGCGTTCAAAGCGGGAGTGTGGGAATGGGCAATGAGCAGTTCTTC.

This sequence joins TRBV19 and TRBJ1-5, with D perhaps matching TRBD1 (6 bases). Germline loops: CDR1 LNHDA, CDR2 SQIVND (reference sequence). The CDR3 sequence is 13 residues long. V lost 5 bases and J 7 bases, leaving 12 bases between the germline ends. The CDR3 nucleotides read TGTGCCAGTAGTCGGGGGGGCCCCCAGCCCCAGCATTTT. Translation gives CASSRGGPQPQHF.

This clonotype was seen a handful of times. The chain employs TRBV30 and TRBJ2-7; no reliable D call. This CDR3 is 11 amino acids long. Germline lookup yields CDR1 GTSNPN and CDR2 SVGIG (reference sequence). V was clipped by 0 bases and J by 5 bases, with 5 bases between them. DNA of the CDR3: TGTGCCTGGAGTGTACGGGACGAGCAGTACTTC. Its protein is CAWSVRDEQYF.

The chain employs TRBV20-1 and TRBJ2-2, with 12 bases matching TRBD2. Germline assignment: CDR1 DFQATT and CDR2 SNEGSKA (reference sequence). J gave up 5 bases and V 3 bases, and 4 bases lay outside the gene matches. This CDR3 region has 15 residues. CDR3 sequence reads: CSASRTSGITGELFF. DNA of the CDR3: TGCAGTGCTAGTCGGACTAGCGGGATTACCGGGGAGCTGTTTTTT.

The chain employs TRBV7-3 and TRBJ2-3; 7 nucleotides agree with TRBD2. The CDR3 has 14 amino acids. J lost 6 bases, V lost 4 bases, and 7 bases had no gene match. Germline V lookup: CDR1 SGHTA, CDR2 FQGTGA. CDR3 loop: CASSYGGRGDTQYF. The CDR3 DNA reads TGTGCCAGCAGCTACGGCGGGAGAGGGGATACGCAGTATTTT.

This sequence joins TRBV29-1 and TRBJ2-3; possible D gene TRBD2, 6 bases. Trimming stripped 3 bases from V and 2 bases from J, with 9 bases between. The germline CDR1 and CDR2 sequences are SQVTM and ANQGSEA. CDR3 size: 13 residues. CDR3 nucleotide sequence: TGCAGCGTTGACGAGGACTACACAGATACGCAGTATTTT. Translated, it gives CSVDEDYTDTQYF.